The 26 T cell receptor beta chains given below trace back to one sample, sequenced in a study of blood T cells in healthy people across ages. The authors ran a second PCR of roughly 6 to 12 cycles using a sample-barcoded 5' primer and a J-beta primer mix. TCRdb independently ran MiXCR on the 5' RACE reads; one entry per CDR3 protein. The sample comprises hundreds of thousands of distinct CDR3 sequences, 56% of which are singletons, and about 26% rests with the top ten. The sample comprised blood. The receptors were sampled from a man aged 35-49 years in good health.

The chain combines TRBV20-1 with TRBJ2-6, with D possibly TRBD2 on 5 matching bases. CDR1 is DFQATT and CDR2 is SNEGSKA in the germline V gene (reference sequence). Trimming pared 3 bases from V and 0 bases from J, leaving 18 bases between. This CDR3 is built from 18 residues. DNA for the CDR3: TGCAGTGCTAGTGTGGAGGACGTAGACTTCTCTGGGGCCAACGTCCTGACTTTC. This encodes CSASVEDVDFSGANVLTF.

In its sample, this clonotype was seen a few times. DNA of the CDR3: TGCAGCGGAACAGGGGGCGTAAATTATGGCTACACCTTC. It yields the protein CSGTGGVNYGYTF. The chain has TRBV29-1 and TRBJ1-2; TRBD1 agrees at 9 bases. CDR3 length equals 13 residues. V dropped 7 bases and J dropped 5; count of bases not matched to a gene: 8. Germline V lookup: CDR1 SQVTM, CDR2 ANQGSEA.

This clonotype was observed a handful of times. V gene TRBV7-2 combines with J gene TRBJ2-1, with D maybe TRBD2 (6 bases). CDR3 length: 14 residues. Between the trimmed V and J ends, which lost 2 bases and 5 bases, there was a span of 10 bases. Per the germline V gene, CDR1 is SGHTA and CDR2 is FQGNSA. The CDR3 reads CASSLQLADNEQFF. The CDR3 coding sequence is TGTGCCAGCAGCTTACAACTAGCCGACAATGAGCAGTTCTTC.

The chain's CDR3 is CASRNGVRREGKNEQYF. The CDR3 bases are TGTGCCAGTAGAAATGGGGTGAGGAGGGAGGGGAAAAATGAGCAGTACTTC. The chain links TRBV6-1 to TRBJ2-5, with TRBD2 matching 7 bases. Germline assignment: CDR1 MNHNS and CDR2 SASEGT. CDR3 size: 17 residues. V lost 9 bases and J lost 11; bases outside the gene matches: 27.

J is TRBJ2-7 and V is TRBV3-1, with TRBD1 matching over 8 bases. Germline-derived CDR1 and CDR2 are LGHDT and YNNKEL (reference sequence). V lost 3 bases, J lost 6 bases, and 7 bases stayed unmatched. The CDR3 has 14 residues. The CDR3 spells CASSQGDRFSEQYF. CDR3 DNA sequence: TGTGCCAGCAGCCAGGGGGACAGGTTTAGCGAGCAGTACTTC.

This clonotype was observed a few times. The V and J genes are TRBV7-9 and TRBJ2-1; 8 nucleotides agree with TRBD2. CDR3 length equals 16 residues. Germline CDR1 SEHNR, CDR2 FQNEAQ (reference sequence). The V and J ends lost 2 bases and 1 base, in that order; junction bases with no gene match: 4. DNA for the CDR3: TGTGCCAGCAGCTTAAGGGGCGGGAGGTCCTACAATGAGCAGTTCTTC. It translates to CASSLRGGRSYNEQFF.

V and J are TRBV14 and TRBJ2-5; D is possibly TRBD2 (6 bases). CDR1 is SGHDN, CDR2 FVKESK, per germline. This CDR3 comprises 15 residues. V gave up 1 base and J gave up 4 bases, with 13 bases separating them. CDR3 nucleotide sequence: TGTGCCAGCAGCCAAGGCGGCGGACTAAGAGAGACCCAGTACTTC. Protein product: CASSQGGGLRETQYF.

The chain joins TRBV29-1 to TRBJ2-5; D may correspond to TRBD1 or TRBD2 (5 bases each). CDR1 is SQVTM, CDR2 ANQGSEA, per germline. The CDR3 runs to 12 residues. Trimming stripped 7 bases from V and 11 bases from J, with 20 bases between. The CDR3 protein is CSGLDGTKEQYF. Here the CDR3 DNA reads TGCAGCGGGCTGGATGGGACGAAAGAGCAGTACTTC.

The genes are TRBV4-3 and TRBJ1-6, with 7 bases identical to TRBD1. Germline CDR1 LGHNA, CDR2 YSLEER. V trimming: 4 bases; J trimming: 7 bases; junction bases outside the gene matches: 13. There are 17 residues in the CDR3. The CDR3 DNA is TGCGCCAGCAGCCCCGACAGGGCTGGTCGCGCCAATTCACCCCTCCACTTT. As protein: CASSPDRAGRANSPLHF.

V usage is TRBV14 and J usage is TRBJ2-4; D not certain. Matching the DNA end better, TRBJ2-5 makes the J call doubtful. This CDR3 is built from 13 residues. The germline V gene has CDR1 SGHDN and CDR2 FVKESK. CDR3 sequence reads: CASSQGWAETQYF. The CDR3 bases are TGTGCCAGCAGCCAGGGGTGGGCAGAGACCCAGTACTTC.

The V and J genes are TRBV7-3 and TRBJ2-2; D gene unclear. The ends were cut back, 2 bases at V and 5 bases at J, with 6 bases in the middle. Germline V gene data show CDR1 as SGHTA and CDR2 as FQGTGA. The CDR3 has 13 residues. CDR3 DNA sequence: TGTGCCAGCAGCTTACATAGTACCGGGGAGCTGTTTTTT. As protein: CASSLHSTGELFF.

This clonotype was detected a few times. The rearrangement joins TRBV11-2 to TRBJ2-5, with 7 bases that match TRBD1. From germline, CDR1 is SGHAT and CDR2 FQNNGV. V shed 7 bases, J shed 0 bases, and the junction held 5 bases outside the gene matches. The CDR3 contains 14 residues. CDR3 sequence reads: CASIQTGNQETQYF. In DNA, the CDR3 is TGTGCCAGCATCCAGACAGGGAACCAAGAGACCCAGTACTTC.

The chain combines TRBV20-1 with TRBJ1-2; D gene uncertain. Between the trimmed V and J ends, which lost 0 bases and 0 bases, there was a span of 11 bases. Germline CDR1 reads DFQATT; CDR2 reads SNEGSKA (reference sequence). The length of the CDR3 is 15 residues. The CDR3 DNA follows: TGCAGTGCTAGAGATCAGACTGTATCTAACTATGGCTACACCTTC. Translating gives CSARDQTVSNYGYTF.

V is TRBV3-1 and J is TRBJ1-1; tentative D call: TRBD1 (5 bases). Trimming shortened V by 1 base and J by 11 bases, and 11 bases separated the two germline ends. The CDR3 runs 12 residues. In germline, CDR1 is LGHDT, CDR2 YNNKEL (reference sequence). This CDR3 reads CASSQGGRLAFF. Here the CDR3 DNA reads TGTGCCAGCAGCCAAGGGGGCAGATTGGCTTTCTTT.

This clonotype is a singleton in its sample. The chain employs TRBV28 and TRBJ1-1; maybe TRBD1 (5 bases). The CDR3 is made up of 14 amino acids. CDR1 MDHEN and CDR2 SYDVKM come from the germline V gene. V was cut by 7 bases and J by 1 base, with 13 bases left in between. The CDR3 DNA follows: TGTGCCAGCAAGTACAGGCAACGGAACACTGAAGCTTTCTTT. Protein product: CASKYRQRNTEAFF.

This clonotype was observed a handful of times. The chain recombines TRBV20-1 with TRBJ2-3, with 9 positions matching TRBD2. The CDR3 length is 18 residues. V lost 2 bases, J lost 5 bases, and 17 bases stayed unmatched. CDR1 and CDR2 from the germline V gene are DFQATT and SNEGSKA (reference sequence). CDR3 sequence reads: CSARPSTTSGTAVDTQYF. DNA of the CDR3: TGCAGTGCTAGACCATCAACGACTAGCGGCACAGCCGTAGATACGCAGTATTTT.

There are a few counts of this clonotype. CDR3 nucleotide sequence: TGTGCCTCGGGGGGTCTCCTGACTGGAGAGATGGGTGTTGAGTTCTTC. It translates to CASGGLLTGEMGVEFF. The J gene is TRBJ2-1, the V gene TRBV12-3 or TRBV12-4; 7 nucleotides match TRBD2. The CDR3 contains 16 residues. The V gene end was trimmed by 11 bases and the J gene end by 14 bases; junction bases not matched to a gene: 27.

The genes are TRBV6-2 or TRBV6-3 and TRBJ2-7, with 12 bases aligning to TRBD2. The V and J ends lost 2 bases and 4 bases, in that order; junction bases with no gene match: 3. The CDR3 has 15 amino acids. In germline, CDR1 is MNHEY, CDR2 SVGEGT. The CDR3 DNA sequence: TGTGCCAGCAGTTACCCAACTAGCGGGAGGTACGAGCAGTACTTC. It specifies CASSYPTSGRYEQYF.

A few counts support this clonotype. The genes are TRBV5-1 and TRBJ2-4; 9 bases match TRBD2. V dropped 4 bases and J dropped 1; count of bases not matched to a gene: 12. CDR1 and CDR2 from the germline V gene are SGHRS and YFSETQ. The CDR3 is 18 residues long. The chain's CDR3 is CASSAGSGSPGAKNIQYF. The CDR3 DNA reads TGCGCCAGCAGCGCCGGTAGCGGGAGTCCGGGGGCCAAAAACATTCAGTACTTC.

J is TRBJ1-2 and V is TRBV4-1; TRBD1 matches at 12 bases. Per the germline V gene, CDR1 is MGHRA and CDR2 is YSYEKL. The CDR3 sequence is 15 residues long. The V segment lost 4 bases and the J segment 7 bases; nucleotides outside the gene matches: 7. CDR3 in DNA: TGCGCCAGCAGCCCGGCCGGGACAGGGGGCGTTGGCTACACCTTC. Amino acid sequence: CASSPAGTGGVGYTF.

The chain combines TRBV29-1 with TRBJ2-1; 9 bases agree with TRBD2. Germline assignment: CDR1 SQVTM and CDR2 ANQGSEA. Losses at the gene ends were 3 bases for V and 5 bases for J; bases not matched to a gene: 2. The CDR3 has 13 amino acids. The CDR3, as DNA: TGCAGCGTTGAGGCGGGAGGGAACAATGAGCAGTTCTTC. Its protein is CSVEAGGNNEQFF.

The V and J genes are TRBV21-1 and TRBJ2-5; the D segment call TRBD1 is taken from the table without a DNA check. TRBV21-1 is a pseudogene. This CDR3 has 15 amino acids. Here the CDR3 reads CASSTKGGQQETQYF. CDR3 in DNA: TGTGCCAGCAGCACAAAGGGGGGGCAGCAAGAGACCCAGTACTTC.

The rearrangement uses TRBV6-1 and TRBJ2-1; TRBD2 aligns across 9 bases. V was clipped by 6 bases and J by 0 bases; unmatched bases: 6. CDR1 and CDR2 (germline): MNHNS, SASEGT. The CDR3 has 16 residues. This CDR3 is CASRGLAGNSYNEQFF. Written as DNA, the CDR3 is TGTGCCAGCAGGGGGCTAGCGGGGAACTCCTACAATGAGCAGTTCTTC.

Concerning this clonotype itself: This may come from a read error, since a much larger clone is one base off. The rearrangement joins TRBV10-3 to TRBJ1-1, with TRBD1 matching 9 bases. The CDR3 runs to 15 residues. The germline CDR1 and CDR2 sequences are ENHRY and SYGVKD. CDR3 nucleotide sequence: TGTGCCGTCAGTGAAACAGGGGGCCGGCTGCGGGAAGCTTTCTTT. This gives the protein CAVSETGGRLREAFF.

This chain connects TRBV9 to TRBJ2-2; D is ambiguous. The CDR3 consists of 14 residues. Germline CDR1 SGDLS, CDR2 YYNGEE. V was shortened by 4 bases and J by 5 bases, with 12 bases between the two germline ends. CDR3 protein: CASSSTGFTGELFF. The CDR3 coding sequence is TGTGCCAGCAGCAGTACGGGTTTTACCGGGGAGCTGTTTTTT.

With regard to this clonotype: A read error may produce the germline difference seen at one junction end. The V call is TRBV10-3, the J call TRBJ2-3, with 7 nucleotides matching TRBD2. CDR1 is ENHRY, CDR2 SYGVKD, per germline. The CDR3 loop spans 15 amino acids. CDR3 nucleotide sequence: TGTGCCGTCAGTGAAGGCGGGGGATACACAGATACGCAGTATTTT. Translating gives CAVSEGGGYTDTQYF.